Included here is one TCR beta chain sequence, with context. Its antigen is not known. TCR beta CDR3 regions were amplified from RNA. The HTBI set primed first-round TCR CDR3 RT-PCR. TCRdb used MiXCR to reprocess the multiplex PCR reads, holding one entry per CDR3 protein. The sample consists of hundreds of thousands of distinct CDR3 sequences, 35% to 40% of them appearing once. The CDR3 is 14 residues long. V shed 2 bases and J shed 1 base, with 11 bases lying between them. The germline V gene has CDR1 GTSNPN and CDR2 SVGIG (reference sequence). This specimen belongs to a study of T cells in Graves' hyperthyroidism and ophthalmopathy. Broader study findings: Ophthalmopathy got predicted by the model a median about six months before its onset. Blood shared most expanded thyroid clonotypes above 0.001.

Orbital computed tomography and thyroid ultrasound, together with serum TRAb and thyroxine and clinical symptoms, were used for diagnoses. This clonotype was sampled from a man aged 18 to 35 with Graves' hyperthyroidism. The specimen was blood. V gene TRBV30 combines with J gene TRBJ1-1; D not certain. The CDR3 nucleotides are TGTGCCTGGAGTCTTCGACTGCAGAACACTGAAGCTTTCTTT. This encodes CAWSLRLQNTEAFF.